This TCR beta chain comes out of a study of cytomegalovirus exposure and HLA in healthy donors (dated by TCRdb to the late 2010s). With respect to the entire study: According to a later analysis, one platform produced both the 120 validation repertoires and the 670 or so repertoires of the first cohort. The study aimed to test whether signatures of past pathogen exposure could be identified by cataloging public T cell receptors. Besides the first cohort of roughly 660 subjects, a separate validation cohort made up of 120 or so different subjects was used. To predict cytomegalovirus infection status, the study brought together high-throughput TCR immunosequencing, statistical association of individual TCRs with disease status, and machine learning. Here is what the overall study found, with its caveats: Most TCR sequences were observed very rarely across donors, whereas some public TCRs were present in many individuals. Of the cluster scores, 90% to 95% were above 0 in a later analysis, which found that TCRs clustered in the first cohort also tended to co-occur in the approximately 120 validation repertoires. A few of the identified cytomegalovirus-associated TCR beta chains were confirmed in vitro to be specific for cytomegalovirus antigens. The classifier was reported to diagnose cytomegalovirus status with high specificity and sensitivity in both the original and validation cohorts. According to the authors, the approach could potentially be generalized to other disease states and immunological phenotypes. All 130 or so repertoires were used to score co-occurrence in the validation cohort in a later analysis, because that analysis had no HLA typing for the cohort. A total of 150 to 200 TCR beta chains were listed by the study as associated with cytomegalovirus.

The method was the immunoSEQ multiplex PCR assay. From the authors' description of their analysis: To diagnose cytomegalovirus status from the catalog of TCR beta chain sequences, a statistical classification framework was built. TCRdb obtained this table from immuneACCESS and retained in-frame rearrangements with V and J assigned. These tables miss some clones; where compared with another copy, unresolved V genes account for less than half of the shortfall, and the remainder is unexplained. V and J calls and clone size are copied from that table; D and trimming were computed from the DNA. In this sample the table shows 60,000 to 90,000 clones, 94% of which occur a single time. The top ten clones comprise roughly 0.6% of the sample. Turning to this clone: Its cognate antigen has yet to be identified. Per-base quality was not reported, and no clone a single base away is much larger than it.

The germline V and J ends show losses of 4 bases and 4 bases respectively, and no gene match explains 9 bases of the junction. The germline V gene supplies CDR1 SQVTM and CDR2 ANQGSEA. From the cysteine through the phenylalanine, the CDR3 covers 14 amino acids. Only the CDR3 part of the read is kept: 42 bases, read in frame from the first base. Separate from the approximately 700-subject first cohort, the validation cohort of 95 to 150 subjects was the group to which the donors belonged. The sample consisted of PBMCs. This TCR came from a woman aged 18-29 years in good health and CMV-seronegative. The chain links TRBV29-1 with TRBJ1-1, with 7 middle bases fitting TRBD1. The CDR3 reads CSVAGGSPGTEAFF. The bases read TGCAGCGTTGCAGGGGGTTCCCCAGGCACTGAAGCTTTCTTT. The full variable domain, with segments outside the CDR3 supplied by the reference TRBV29-1 and TRBJ1-1 proteins, appears as SAVISQKPSRDICQRGTSLTIQCQVDSQVTMMFWYRQQPGQSLTLIATANQGSEATYESGFVIDKFPISRPNLTFSTLTVSNMSPEDSSIYLCSVAGGSPGTEAFFGQGTRLTVV.